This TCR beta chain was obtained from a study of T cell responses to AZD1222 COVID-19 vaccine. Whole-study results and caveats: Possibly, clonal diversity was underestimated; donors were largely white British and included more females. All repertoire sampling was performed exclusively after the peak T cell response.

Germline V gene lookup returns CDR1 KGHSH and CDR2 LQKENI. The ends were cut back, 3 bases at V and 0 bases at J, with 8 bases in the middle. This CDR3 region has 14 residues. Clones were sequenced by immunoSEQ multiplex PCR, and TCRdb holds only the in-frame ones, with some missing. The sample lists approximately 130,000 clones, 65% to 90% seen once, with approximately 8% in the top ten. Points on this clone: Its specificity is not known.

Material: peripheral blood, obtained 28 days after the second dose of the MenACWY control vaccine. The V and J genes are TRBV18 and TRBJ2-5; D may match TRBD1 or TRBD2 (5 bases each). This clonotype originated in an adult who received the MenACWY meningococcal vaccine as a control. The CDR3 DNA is TGTGCCAGCTCACCGGGGCGGGACCAAGAGACCCAGTACTTC. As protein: CASSPGRDQETQYF.